This T cell receptor beta chain was identified in a study of spatial heterogeneity in lung cancer. Whole-study context: Matched bulk RNA-seq yielded a T cell module score, and TCR transcript counts in tumor regions correlated strongly with that score.

Every cDNA TCR molecule received its own unique molecular identifier. TCRdb redid the calling of the 5' RACE reads with MiXCR, one entry per CDR3 protein. The sample yields about 11,000 distinct CDR3 sequences, about 13% seen once. Germline values: CDR1 MNHEY, CDR2 SVGEGT. V lost 5 bases, J lost 5 bases, and 8 bases lay in between. CDR3 length equals 12 residues. Study results and caveats: Counts of expanded alpha and beta TCRs within tumors tracked the tumor nonsynonymous mutation count. Tumor T cells had an estimated coverage that came to about 6.5% for alpha chains and about 13% for beta chains.

Note on this clonotype: Its antigen is still unknown.

Time point denoted: sample taken at primary tumor resection. The study sequenced unsorted whole RNA from tumor, nontumor lung or frozen PBMC. The sequences come from lung tumor tissue, collected at surgery. The gene calls are TRBV6-2 or TRBV6-3 and TRBJ2-3; D is unclear. This sequence was found in a male donor with early-stage non-small cell lung cancer. The DNA of the CDR3 is TGTGCCAGCAGTCAACAGAGAGATACGCAGTATTTT. This gives the protein CASSQQRDTQYF.